What follows are 5 T cell receptor beta chains derived from one specimen sequenced in a study of cytomegalovirus exposure and HLA in healthy donors (dated by TCRdb to about 2017). The method was the immunoSEQ multiplex PCR assay. For the multiplex PCR, a mixture combining 60 forward primers for TCR Vbeta segments and 13 reverse primers for TCR Jbeta segments was used. The table comes from immuneACCESS by way of TCRdb, which keeps in-frame sequences with V and J called. Part of the clones is missing from these tables; in studies checked, under half for an unresolved V gene and the rest for unknown reasons. The sample has 110,000 or so clones on record, over 75% of them singletons. About 1.8% of the sample is held by the ten biggest clonotypes. Input material: PBMCs. These receptor sequences come from a middle-aged man in good health and CMV-seronegative.

This clone was observed once. The chain couples TRBV7-9 to TRBJ2-5; possible D gene TRBD2, 6 bases. V was trimmed by 2 bases and J by 5 bases, leaving 18 bases between them. Germline V lookup: CDR1 SEHNR, CDR2 FQNEAQ (reference sequence). The CDR3 is 16 amino acids. The CDR3 reads CASSLIGDSWAETQYF. The CDR3 nucleotides are TGTGCCAGCAGCTTAATAGGGGACTCCTGGGCGGAGACCCAGTACTTC.

J is TRBJ2-7 and V is TRBV28; D is perhaps TRBD1 (6 bases). Germline lookup yields CDR1 MDHEN and CDR2 SYDVKM. CDR3 size: 17 residues. V lost 6 bases and J lost 0, with 21 bases in between. CDR3 region: CASSQKRLAQGSYEQYF. The CDR3 DNA follows: TGTGCCAGCAGCCAAAAGAGGCTGGCACAGGGCTCCTACGAGCAGTACTTC.

The CDR3 region is CASSDRGTSPLHF. CDR3 bases: TGCGCCAGCAGTGACAGGGGTACTTCACCCCTCCACTTT. V usage is TRBV10-2 and J usage is TRBJ1-6, with D possibly matching TRBD1 (6 bases). The CDR3 spans 13 residues. Germline V lookup: CDR1 WSHSY, CDR2 SAAADI. V was trimmed by 3 bases and J by 9 bases, leaving 9 bases between them.

The chain joins TRBV2 to TRBJ2-5, with D hard to call. The germline CDR1 and CDR2 sequences are SNHLY and FYNNEI. CDR3 size: 12 residues. Trimming shortened V by 4 bases and J by 2 bases, and 5 bases separated the two germline ends. This CDR3 is CASSGLQETQYF. CDR3 in DNA: TGTGCCAGCAGTGGTCTTCAAGAGACCCAGTACTTC.

The rearrangement uses TRBV4-1 and TRBJ2-7; D is possibly TRBD2 (6 bases). Germline assignment: CDR1 MGHRA and CDR2 YSYEKL. This CDR3 comprises 16 residues. Trimming shortened V by 6 bases and J by 3 bases, and 21 bases separated the two germline ends. The CDR3 spells CASSPHLSTRNYEQYF. As DNA, the CDR3 is TGCGCCAGCAGTCCCCACCTTTCGACTAGGAACTACGAGCAGTACTTC.